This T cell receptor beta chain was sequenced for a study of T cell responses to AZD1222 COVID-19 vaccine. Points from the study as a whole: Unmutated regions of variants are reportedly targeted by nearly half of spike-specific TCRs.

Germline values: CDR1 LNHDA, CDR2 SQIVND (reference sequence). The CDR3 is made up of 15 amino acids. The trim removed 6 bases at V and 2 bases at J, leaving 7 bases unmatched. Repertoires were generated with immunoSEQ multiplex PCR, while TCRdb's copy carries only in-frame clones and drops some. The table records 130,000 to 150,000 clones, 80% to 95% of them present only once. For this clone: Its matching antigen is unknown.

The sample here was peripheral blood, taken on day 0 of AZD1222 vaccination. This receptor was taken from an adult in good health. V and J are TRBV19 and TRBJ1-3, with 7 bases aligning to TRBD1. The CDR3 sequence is CASSSDRVTGNTIYF. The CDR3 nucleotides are TGTGCCAGTAGCTCTGACAGGGTGACTGGAAACACCATATATTTT.